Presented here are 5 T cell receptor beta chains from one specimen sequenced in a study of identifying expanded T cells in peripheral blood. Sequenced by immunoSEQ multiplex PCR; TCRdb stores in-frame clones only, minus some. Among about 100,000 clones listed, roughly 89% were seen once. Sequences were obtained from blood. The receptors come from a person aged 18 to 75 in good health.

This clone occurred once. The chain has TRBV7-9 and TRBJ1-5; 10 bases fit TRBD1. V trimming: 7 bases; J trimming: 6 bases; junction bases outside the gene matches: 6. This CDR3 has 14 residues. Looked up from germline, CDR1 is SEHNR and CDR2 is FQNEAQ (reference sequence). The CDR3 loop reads CASTLTGGSQPQHF. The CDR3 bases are TGTGCCAGCACCCTGACAGGGGGCAGTCAGCCCCAGCATTTT.

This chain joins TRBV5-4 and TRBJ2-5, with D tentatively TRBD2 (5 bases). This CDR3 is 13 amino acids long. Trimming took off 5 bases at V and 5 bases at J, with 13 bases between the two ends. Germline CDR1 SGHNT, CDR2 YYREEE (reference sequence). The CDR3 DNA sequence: TGTGCCAGCAGTCGGGGTCTCCGGGAGACCCAGTACTTC. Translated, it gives CASSRGLRETQYF.

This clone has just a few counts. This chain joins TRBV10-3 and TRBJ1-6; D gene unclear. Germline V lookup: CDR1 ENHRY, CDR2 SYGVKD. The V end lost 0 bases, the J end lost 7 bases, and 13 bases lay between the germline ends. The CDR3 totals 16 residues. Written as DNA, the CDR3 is TGTGCCATCAGTGAGTCGACTCGGGGTGGCAATTCACCCCTCCACTTT. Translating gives CAISESTRGGNSPLHF.

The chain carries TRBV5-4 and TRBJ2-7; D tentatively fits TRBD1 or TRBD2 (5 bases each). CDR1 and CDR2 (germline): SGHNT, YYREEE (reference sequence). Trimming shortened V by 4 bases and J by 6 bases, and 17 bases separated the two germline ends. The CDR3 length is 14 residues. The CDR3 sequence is CASSIDRGRGEQYF. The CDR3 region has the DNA TGTGCCAGCAGCATAGATAGGGGCCGGGGCGAGCAGTACTTC.

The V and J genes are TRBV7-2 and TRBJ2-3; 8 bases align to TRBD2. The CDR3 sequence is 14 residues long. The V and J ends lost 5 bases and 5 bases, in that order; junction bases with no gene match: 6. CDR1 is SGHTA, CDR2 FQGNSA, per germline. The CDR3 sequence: CASSLQAGEDTQYF. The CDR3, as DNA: TGTGCCAGCAGCCTTCAAGCGGGGGAAGATACGCAGTATTTT.